One and the same sample provided the 9 T cell receptor beta chains below, sequenced in a study of CD8+CD57+ T cells in acquired aplastic anemia listed by TCRdb under 2018. This sample was sequenced with an Illumina HiSeq 2000. TCR beta VDJ combination and CDR3 sequence profiling used genomic DNA as the template. In-frame beta chains were kept once TCRdb had trimmed the public reads at Q25 with fastp and called clones with MiXCR. Each CDR3 protein gets just one entry, which takes the most common genes and DNA from the rows behind it. The sample has 250,000 to 350,000 distinct CDR3 sequences on record, approximately 57% of them singletons. 7.5% to 9% of the sample goes to the ten largest clones. Sequencing was carried out using sorted CD4+, CD8+, or CD8+CD57+ T cells (not recorded which) from PBMCs. These receptor sequences come from a human donor with severe aplastic anemia or a healthy control (not recorded which).

This rearrangement joins TRBV6-1 to TRBJ2-5, with no clear D. Germline V gives CDR1 MNHNS, CDR2 SASEGT. V was pared by 7 bases and J by 2 bases, with 11 bases between. This CDR3 has 13 amino acids. Here the CDR3 reads CASTVRVQETQYF. The DNA for the CDR3 is TGTGCCAGCACAGTCAGAGTACAAGAGACCCAGTACTTC.

Remarks on this clonotype: Likely a read error: the CDR3 ends without its conserved phenylalanine or tryptophan. V is TRBV24-1 and J is TRBJ1-5; D gene ambiguous. Trimming took off 4 bases at V and 1 base at J, with 10 bases between the two ends. The germline gives CDR1 KGHDR, CDR2 SFDVKD. This CDR3 has 15 amino acids. CDR3 nucleotide sequence: TGTGCCACCAGTGACCCTGACGGGAGCAATCAGCCCCAGCATTCT. Translation: CATSDPDGSNQPQHS.

The rearrangement uses TRBV20-1 and TRBJ2-1, with D unclear. CDR3 length: 12 amino acids. Germline-derived CDR1 and CDR2 are DFQATT and SNEGSKA (reference sequence). The V gene lost 3 bases and the J gene lost 9 bases, with 12 bases spanning the gap. This chain's CDR3 is CSASPSGVEQFF. In DNA, the CDR3 is TGCAGTGCTAGCCCGAGTGGGGTTGAGCAGTTCTTC.

This chain uses TRBV20-1 with TRBJ2-7; 7 bases line up with TRBD2. Germline CDR1 DFQATT, CDR2 SNEGSKA (reference sequence). V gave up 3 bases and J gave up 5 bases; unmatched junction bases: 7. CDR3 length equals 13 residues. DNA of the CDR3: TGCAGTGCTAGCGCGGGGGATAAGGACGAGCAGTACTTC. It translates to CSASAGDKDEQYF.

This clonotype was seen once. The J gene is TRBJ2-7, the V gene TRBV2, with D maybe TRBD2 (5 bases). Between the trimmed V and J ends, which lost 3 bases and 6 bases, there was a span of 6 bases. This CDR3 has 11 residues. Per germline, CDR1 SNHLY and CDR2 FYNNEI. The chain's CDR3 is CASSESGEQYF. The CDR3 DNA is TGTGCCAGCAGTGAGAGCGGCGAGCAGTACTTC.

The chain employs TRBV20-1 and TRBJ1-1, with D maybe TRBD1 (5 bases). Deletions cut 0 bases from V and 3 bases from J, with 11 bases between. This CDR3 comprises 14 residues. Germline loops: CDR1 DFQATT, CDR2 SNEGSKA (reference sequence). The CDR3 sequence is CSAREGRVDTEAFF. The CDR3 nucleotides are TGCAGTGCTAGAGAGGGGCGTGTCGACACTGAAGCTTTCTTT.

Comment on this clonotype: A junction boundary mismatches the germline segment, possibly from a read error. The chain has TRBV29-1 and TRBJ2-2; TRBD2 agrees at 7 bases. CDR1 and CDR2 (germline): SQVTM, ANQGSEA. This CDR3 is 13 amino acids long. CDR3 DNA: TGCAGCGCGGGGCGGGGGAACACCGGGGAGCTGGTTTTT. Its protein is CSAGRGNTGELVF.

CDR3 sequence: CATTHPGQGNSPLHF. The CDR3 DNA reads as TGTGCCACCACTCACCCGGGACAGGGGAATTCACCCCTCCACTTT. The chain uses TRBV19 and TRBJ1-6; 10 nucleotides align to TRBD1. J lost 7 bases, V lost 10 bases, and 10 bases had no gene match. CDR3 length: 15 residues. Germline CDR1 LNHDA, CDR2 SQIVND (reference sequence). The complete variable domain, with remaining parts taken from reference TRBV19 and TRBJ1-6, reads DGGITQSPKYLFRKEGQNVTLSCEQNLNHDAMYWYRQDPGQGLRLIYYSQIVNDFQKGDIAEGYSVSREKKESFPLTVTSAQKNPTAFYLCATTHPGQGNSPLHFGNGTRLTVT.

The chain carries TRBV12-3 or TRBV12-4 and TRBJ2-3; D is perhaps TRBD1 or TRBD2 (5 bases each). The ends were cut back, 2 bases at V and 6 bases at J, with 12 bases in the middle. This CDR3 contains 14 residues. The CDR3 sequence: CASSLFGGRDTQYF. In nucleotides, the CDR3 is TGTGCCAGCAGTTTATTTGGGGGTCGGGATACGCAGTATTTT.